This T cell receptor beta chain was captured in a study of Graves' ophthalmopathy and Graves' hyperthyroidism. Study findings and constraints: As the model predicted ophthalmopathy progression, it achieved a sensitivity of 65% to 71% and a specificity of roughly 72%.

Beta-chain TCR CDR3 regions were amplified from RNA transcripts. First-round RT-PCR with HTBI primers preceded a second-round multiplex PCR. TCRdb re-analysed the multiplex PCR reads in MiXCR, keeping a single row per CDR3 protein. The table has 1 million to 1.3 million distinct CDR3 sequences, less than 45% seen once. The diagnosis combined clinical symptoms, thyroxine, TRAb, thyroid ultrasound and orbital computed tomography scans. Remarks on this clonotype: Its target is unknown.

Germline-derived CDR1 and CDR2 are SEHNR and FQNEAQ (reference sequence). The V gene end was trimmed by 6 bases and the J gene end by 8 bases; junction bases not matched to a gene: 12. The CDR3 totals 15 residues. V usage is TRBV7-9 and J usage is TRBJ1-2; TRBD1 agrees at 10 bases. The source is an adult man with Graves' hyperthyroidism. The specimen was peripheral blood or thyroid tissue (not recorded which). The CDR3 here is CASRSPDRGDFGYTF. The CDR3 DNA reads as TGTGCCAGCAGGTCACCGGACAGGGGGGACTTCGGCTACACCTTC.